These 26 T cell receptor beta chains share one sample of origin, sequenced in a study of beta chain features in type 1 diabetes. The sequenced template was cDNA made from the entire isolated RNA. Sequencing used immunoSEQ multiplex PCR; TCRdb keeps in-frame clones, though not all of them. The sample consists of 300,000 to 450,000 clones, about 12% of them appearing once. Sequenced sample: naive CD4+ T cells from blood. The receptors were sampled from a man between 18 and 35 years old in good health.

The chain carries TRBV19 and TRBJ1-2, with 9 bases aligning to TRBD1. The CDR3 extends over 12 amino acids. Germline V gene data show CDR1 as LNHDA and CDR2 as SQIVND (reference sequence). V lost 5 bases and J lost 7; bases outside the gene matches: 2. The CDR3 sequence: CASSGQGFGYTF. The CDR3 coding sequence is TGTGCCAGTAGTGGACAGGGGTTTGGCTACACCTTC. The full variable domain, completed using reference TRBV19 and TRBJ1-2, is DGGITQSPKYLFRKEGQNVTLSCEQNLNHDAMYWYRQDPGQGLRLIYYSQIVNDFQKGDIAEGYSVSREKKESFPLTVTSAQKNPTAFYLCASSGQGFGYTFGSGTRLTVV.

This chain joins TRBV28 and TRBJ1-1, with 10 bases that match TRBD1. V was pared by 7 bases and J by 3 bases, with 2 bases of the junction left unmatched. Germline values: CDR1 MDHEN, CDR2 SYDVKM. The CDR3 covers 13 residues. CDR3 sequence reads: CASKGTGDTEAFF. DNA of the CDR3: TGTGCCAGCAAGGGGACAGGGGACACTGAAGCTTTCTTT.

This clone was counted only a few times. This chain joins TRBV4-2 and TRBJ1-2; 8 nucleotides agree with TRBD1. V dropped 3 bases and J dropped 2; count of bases not matched to a gene: 5. Germline V gives CDR1 LGHNA, CDR2 YNFKEQ. The CDR3 spans 15 residues. The CDR3 nucleotides are TGTGCCAGCAGCCACCTCGGGACAGGAAACTATGGCTACACCTTC. This sequence encodes CASSHLGTGNYGYTF.

The rearrangement joins TRBV7-3 to TRBJ2-7, with 10 positions matching TRBD1. V trimming: 2 bases; J trimming: 4 bases; junction bases outside the gene matches: 11. The CDR3 is made up of 17 amino acids. Per germline, CDR1 SGHTA and CDR2 FQGTGA. The CDR3 reads CASSLVPPGQGKYEQYF. The CDR3 coding sequence is TGTGCCAGCAGCTTAGTTCCCCCGGGACAGGGGAAATACGAGCAGTACTTC.

The sample holds a few counts of this clone. This sample includes further DNA sequences coding for the same CDR3. V gene TRBV18 combines with J gene TRBJ2-7; TRBD1 matches 10 bases. CDR3 length equals 12 residues. V shed 3 bases and J 7 bases; nucleotides not matched to a gene: 0. In germline, CDR1 is KGHSH, CDR2 LQKENI. DNA of the CDR3: TGTGCCAGCTCACCGGACAGGGGGGAGCAGTACTTC. It is translated as CASSPDRGEQYF.

CDR3 DNA sequence: TGTGCCAGCAGTATACTAGCGGGGGGTTACACCGGGGAGCTGTTTTTT. It is translated as CASSILAGGYTGELFF. The chain links TRBV2 to TRBJ2-2; 12 nucleotides agree with TRBD2. V dropped 5 bases and J dropped 3; count of bases not matched to a gene: 4. Germline CDR1 is SNHLY and CDR2 is FYNNEI. The CDR3 contains 16 residues.

Only a few counts were recorded for this clone. This CDR3 is also generated by other DNA sequences in the sample. The rearrangement links TRBV19 to TRBJ2-5; TRBD1 aligns across 7 bases. Germline CDR1 LNHDA, CDR2 SQIVND (reference sequence). The length of the CDR3 is 15 residues. J lost 0 bases, V lost 3 bases, and 4 bases had no gene match. CDR3 protein: CASSIRGQYQETQYF. The CDR3 DNA follows: TGTGCCAGTAGTATTAGGGGACAGTACCAAGAGACCCAGTACTTC. Variable domain in full (rest from reference TRBV19 and TRBJ2-5): DGGITQSPKYLFRKEGQNVTLSCEQNLNHDAMYWYRQDPGQGLRLIYYSQIVNDFQKGDIAEGYSVSREKKESFPLTVTSAQKNPTAFYLCASSIRGQYQETQYFGPGTRLLVL.

There are a few counts of this clone. This chain uses TRBV9 with TRBJ1-6, with 11 bases matching TRBD1. With 2 bases clipped from V and 10 bases from J, the junction kept 8 bases outside the gene matches. This CDR3 contains 16 residues. Germline CDR1 SGDLS, CDR2 YYNGEE. The CDR3 DNA reads as TGTGCCAGCAGCGTCTCCGGGACAGGGGGACGGTCACCCCTCCACTTT. This translates into CASSVSGTGGRSPLHF.

The J gene is TRBJ2-4, the V gene TRBV11-3, with D perhaps matching TRBD2 (6 bases). This CDR3 has 15 residues. Trimming removed 2 bases from V and 5 bases from J, with 13 bases in between. CDR1 is SGHNT, CDR2 YENEEA, per germline. CDR3 sequence: CASSLSGLPENIQYF. The DNA of the CDR3 is TGTGCCAGCAGCTTAAGCGGGCTGCCGGAAAACATTCAGTACTTC. The complete variable domain, with remaining parts taken from reference TRBV11-3 and TRBJ2-4, reads EAGVVQSPRYKIIEKKQPVAFWCNPISGHNTLYWYLQNLGQGPELLIRYENEEAVDDSQLPKDRFSAERLKGVDSTLKIQPAELGDSAVYLCASSLSGLPENIQYFGAGTRLSVL.

This clone has only a few counts. This rearrangement joins TRBV7-2 to TRBJ2-3, with a tentative D call TRBD1 (6 bases). CDR1 and CDR2 (germline): SGHTA, FQGNSA. The CDR3 loop spans 15 amino acids. V shed 6 bases and J shed 0 bases, with 13 bases lying between them. The DNA for the CDR3 is TGTGCCAGCAGTGTTGACAGGACTAGCACAGATACGCAGTATTTT. Its translation is CASSVDRTSTDTQYF.

The chain links TRBV4-3 to TRBJ2-5; TRBD1 agrees at 7 bases. CDR1 and CDR2 from the germline V gene are LGHNA and YSLEER. Trimming at V came to 1 base and at J to 5 bases, leaving 10 bases not matched to a gene. The CDR3 sequence is 16 residues long. CDR3 in amino acids: CASSQALKGAAETQYF. The CDR3 region has the DNA TGCGCCAGCAGCCAAGCGCTGAAGGGGGCGGCGGAGACCCAGTACTTC.

About this clone: The sample holds other DNA sequences that translate to the same CDR3. The rearrangement uses TRBV7-8 and TRBJ2-5; no definite D call. This CDR3 is 12 amino acids long. V was pared by 5 bases and J by 5 bases, with 9 bases between. CDR1 is SGHVS and CDR2 is FQNEAQ in the germline V gene. Here the CDR3 DNA reads TGTGCCAGCAGCCTAGATCGGGAGACCCAGTACTTC. This encodes CASSLDRETQYF.

The V call is TRBV2, the J call TRBJ2-3, with 10 bases aligning to TRBD2. From germline, CDR1 is SNHLY and CDR2 FYNNEI. This CDR3 has 14 residues. The junction had 0 bases not matched to a gene; V was cut back by 5 bases and J by 1 base. CDR3 loop: CASSTSGGTDTQYF. As DNA, the CDR3 is TGTGCCAGCAGTACTAGCGGGGGCACAGATACGCAGTATTTT.

The chain has TRBV4-3 and TRBJ2-3, with 11 positions matching TRBD2. Germline values: CDR1 LGHNA, CDR2 YSLEER. The CDR3 consists of 15 residues. Trimming at V came to 4 bases and at J to 6 bases, leaving 6 bases not matched to a gene. The CDR3 region has the DNA TGCGCCAGCAGCCGGCTAGCGGGAGGTGGGGATACGCAGTATTTT. Protein: CASSRLAGGGDTQYF.

This clone has a handful of counts. The chain joins TRBV30 to TRBJ2-2; TRBD2 aligns across 8 bases. Germline V gene sequence: CDR1 GTSNPN, CDR2 SVGIG (reference sequence). V trimming: 1 base; J trimming: 5 bases; junction bases outside the gene matches: 12. CDR3 length: 17 residues. The CDR3 loop is CAWSEGSGTPGTGELFF. The CDR3 DNA is TGTGCCTGGAGTGAGGGTAGCGGGACCCCCGGAACCGGGGAGCTGTTTTTT.

The chain uses TRBV6-5 and TRBJ1-2; D might be TRBD1 (6 bases). The CDR3 is made up of 14 amino acids. The V end lost 7 bases, the J end lost 6 bases, and 18 bases lay between the germline ends. Germline assignment: CDR1 MNHEY and CDR2 SVGAGI. This CDR3 reads CASKVQGIMHGYTF. The CDR3 DNA reads as TGTGCCAGCAAGGTTCAGGGGATTATGCATGGCTACACCTTC.

In this sample, this clone turned up a few times. Written as DNA, the CDR3 is TGCGCCAGCAGCTTGTCAGCGACAGGGAACGATGGCTACACCTTC. Translation: CASSLSATGNDGYTF. This chain uses TRBV5-1 with TRBJ1-2, with 7 bases lining up with TRBD1. Trimming removed 1 base from V and 6 bases from J; junction bases left unmatched: 9. The CDR3 is made up of 15 amino acids. Germline CDR1 SGHRS, CDR2 YFSETQ.

This clone was counted between two and nine times. J is TRBJ2-1 and V is TRBV5-1; D unresolved. Germline V gene lookup returns CDR1 SGHRS and CDR2 YFSETQ. Trimming left V 1 base short and J 12 bases short, with 20 bases between. The CDR3 length is 15 residues. In nucleotides, the CDR3 is TGCGCCAGCAGCTTGTGGGCCGTTTTCTCCCCCCCGCAGTTCTTC. Translating it yields CASSLWAVFSPPQFF. The variable domain in full, completed from reference TRBV5-1 and TRBJ2-1, reads KAGVTQTPRYLIKTRGQQVTLSCSPISGHRSVSWYQQTPGQGLQFLFEYFSETQRNKGNFPGRFSGRQFSNSRSEMNVSTLELGDSALYLCASSLWAVFSPPQFFGPGTRLTVL.

The chain recombines TRBV18 with TRBJ2-7; tentative D call: TRBD2 (5 bases). V was cut by 0 bases and J by 9 bases, with 12 bases left in between. The CDR3 is 13 residues long. The germline gives CDR1 KGHSH, CDR2 LQKENI. CDR3 bases: TGTGCCAGCTCACCACCGATTTCGGAGGTGCAGTACTTC. Its protein product is CASSPPISEVQYF.

The chain has TRBV5-4 and TRBJ2-3; 11 bases map to TRBD2. CDR1 and CDR2 from the germline V gene are SGHNT and YYREEE (reference sequence). The CDR3 consists of 16 residues. With 1 base clipped from V and 5 bases from J, the junction kept 6 bases outside the gene matches. The CDR3 protein is CASSLNSGRAVDTQYF. In DNA, the CDR3 is TGTGCCAGCAGCTTGAATAGCGGGAGGGCCGTAGATACGCAGTATTTT.

V is TRBV7-8 and J is TRBJ2-7, with a weak D call TRBD2 (5 bases). The CDR3 spans 12 residues. Per germline, CDR1 SGHVS and CDR2 FQNEAQ. Trimming took 5 bases from V and 6 from J, leaving 11 bases between them. The CDR3 DNA sequence: TGTGCCAGCAGCGCCGGGGATGCCGAGCAGTACTTC. Protein product: CASSAGDAEQYF.

The V call is TRBV5-1, the J call TRBJ2-7; 7 positions match TRBD1. CDR3 length: 13 amino acids. Germline V gene sequence: CDR1 SGHRS, CDR2 YFSETQ. V shed 0 bases and J 5 bases; nucleotides not matched to a gene: 2. This CDR3 reads CASSLVRGHEQYF. The CDR3 DNA is TGCGCCAGCAGCTTGGTGAGGGGGCACGAGCAGTACTTC.

About this clone itself: Being one base from a much bigger clone, this may be a read error. The chain has TRBV7-9 and TRBJ2-3; no firm D call. This CDR3 contains 12 residues. In germline, CDR1 is SEHNR, CDR2 FQNEAQ (reference sequence). Between the trimmed V and J ends, which lost 5 bases and 1 base, there was a span of 4 bases. CDR3 loop: CASSTGTDTQYF. For the CDR3, the DNA is TGTGCCAGCAGCACGGGCACAGATACGCAGTATTTT.

This clone was seen more than once but under ten times. The rearrangement uses TRBV19 and TRBJ2-5; perhaps TRBD1 as D (7 bases). The ends were cut back, 10 bases at V and 9 bases at J, with 21 bases in the middle. The CDR3 totals 13 residues. Germline V gene data show CDR1 as LNHDA and CDR2 as SQIVND (reference sequence). In nucleotides, the CDR3 is TGTGCCACTTCGAACGACAGGGAGGACCCCCAGTACTTC. It codes for CATSNDREDPQYF. The full variable domain, its missing parts supplied by reference TRBV19 and TRBJ2-5, is DGGITQSPKYLFRKEGQNVTLSCEQNLNHDAMYWYRQDPGQGLRLIYYSQIVNDFQKGDIAEGYSVSREKKESFPLTVTSAQKNPTAFYLCATSNDREDPQYFGPGTRLLVL.

The chain couples TRBV29-1 to TRBJ2-1, with 11 bases matching TRBD2. Germline V gene sequence: CDR1 SQVTM, CDR2 ANQGSEA. Unmatched junction bases numbered 17, after V lost 4 bases and J lost 15 bases. This CDR3 is built from 15 residues. The CDR3 bases are TGCAGCGTTGGACGACTAGCGGGAAACCTAAATCGGGGGTTCTTC. It encodes CSVGRLAGNLNRGFF.

This clone came up a few times. This rearrangement joins TRBV30 to TRBJ2-1, with 10 bases fitting TRBD2. Trimming took 7 bases from V and 4 from J; bases not matched to a gene: 10. The germline CDR1 and CDR2 sequences are GTSNPN and SVGIG (reference sequence). CDR3 length equals 15 residues. The CDR3 is CASLAPTSGYNEQFF. CDR3 bases: TGTGCCTCCCTGGCCCCGACTAGCGGGTACAATGAGCAGTTCTTC.